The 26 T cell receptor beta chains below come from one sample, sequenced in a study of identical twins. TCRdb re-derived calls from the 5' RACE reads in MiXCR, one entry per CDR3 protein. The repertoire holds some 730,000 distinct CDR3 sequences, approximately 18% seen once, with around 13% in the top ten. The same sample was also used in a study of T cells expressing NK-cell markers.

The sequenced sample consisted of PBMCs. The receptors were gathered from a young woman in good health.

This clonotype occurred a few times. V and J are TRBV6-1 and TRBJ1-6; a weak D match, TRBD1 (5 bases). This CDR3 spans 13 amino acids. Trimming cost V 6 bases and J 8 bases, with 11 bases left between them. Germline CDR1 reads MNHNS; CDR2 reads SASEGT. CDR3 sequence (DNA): TGTGCCAGCAGCCCCCGAGGGGATTCACCCCTCCACTTT. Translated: CASSPRGDSPLHF.

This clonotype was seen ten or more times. The CDR3 DNA is TGTGCCAGCAGTTACGGTCGGGGTCAAGAGACCCAGTACTTC. It specifies CASSYGRGQETQYF. The rearrangement links TRBV6-5 to TRBJ2-5; maybe TRBD2 (5 bases). Germline lookup yields CDR1 MNHEY and CDR2 SVGAGI. The CDR3 spans 14 residues. Between the trimmed V and J ends, which lost 2 bases and 2 bases, there was a span of 9 bases.

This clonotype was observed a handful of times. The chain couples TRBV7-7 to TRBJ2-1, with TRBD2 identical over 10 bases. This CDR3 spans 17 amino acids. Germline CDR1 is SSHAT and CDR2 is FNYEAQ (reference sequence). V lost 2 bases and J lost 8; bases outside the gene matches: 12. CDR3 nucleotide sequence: TGTGCCAGCAGCTTAAGGACAAGCGGGAGGGCCTTGGATGAGCAGTTCTTC. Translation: CASSLRTSGRALDEQFF.

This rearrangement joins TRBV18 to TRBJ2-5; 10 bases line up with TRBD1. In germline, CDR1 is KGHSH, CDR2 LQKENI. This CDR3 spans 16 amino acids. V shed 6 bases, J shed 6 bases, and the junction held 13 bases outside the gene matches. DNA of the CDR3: TGTGCCAGCTCCCGGACAGGGGGGATTCATAAGAAGACCCAGTACTTC. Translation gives CASSRTGGIHKKTQYF.

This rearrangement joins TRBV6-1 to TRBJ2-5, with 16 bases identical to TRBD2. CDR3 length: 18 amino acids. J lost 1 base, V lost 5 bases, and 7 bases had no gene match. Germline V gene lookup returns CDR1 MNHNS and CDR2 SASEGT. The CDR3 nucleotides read TGTGCCAGCAGTCCGGGACTAGCGGGGGGGCACCCCCAAGAGACCCAGTACTTC. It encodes CASSPGLAGGHPQETQYF.

The CDR3, as DNA: TGTGCCAGCAGTTACAAAGGGGGTATCCCTTCCCTCCACTTT. Translation gives CASSYKGGIPSLHF. The chain couples TRBV6-5 to TRBJ1-6, with TRBD1 as a possible D gene (6 bases). The CDR3 contains 14 residues. CDR1 is MNHEY, CDR2 SVGAGI, per germline. V was trimmed by 2 bases and J by 14 bases, leaving 16 bases between them.

The CDR3 loop is CASSLAGRGTDTQYF. CDR3 in DNA: TGCGCCAGCAGCTTGGCCGGGAGGGGCACAGATACGCAGTATTTT. V usage is TRBV5-1 and J usage is TRBJ2-3, with 8 bases fitting TRBD2. The CDR3 totals 15 residues. Trimming took 0 bases from V and 1 from J; bases not matched to a gene: 1. The germline V gene has CDR1 SGHRS and CDR2 YFSETQ.

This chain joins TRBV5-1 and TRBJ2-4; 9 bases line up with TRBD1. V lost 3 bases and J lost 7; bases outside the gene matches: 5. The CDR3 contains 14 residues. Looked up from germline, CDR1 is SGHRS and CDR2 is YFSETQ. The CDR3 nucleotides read TGCGCCAGCAGCTCGACAGGGGGAAACAACATTCAGTACTTC. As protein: CASSSTGGNNIQYF. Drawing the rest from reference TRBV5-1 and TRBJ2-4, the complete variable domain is KAGVTQTPRYLIKTRGQQVTLSCSPISGHRSVSWYQQTPGQGLQFLFEYFSETQRNKGNFPGRFSGRQFSNSRSEMNVSTLELGDSALYLCASSSTGGNNIQYFGAGTRLSVL.

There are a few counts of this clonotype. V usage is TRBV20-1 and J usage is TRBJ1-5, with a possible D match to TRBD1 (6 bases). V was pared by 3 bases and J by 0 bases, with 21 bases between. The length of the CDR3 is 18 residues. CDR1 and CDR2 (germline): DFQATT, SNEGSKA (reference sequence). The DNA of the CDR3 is TGCAGTGCTAGCCAGGGGTCGGGCCCTCCTAATAGCAATCAGCCCCAGCATTTT. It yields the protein CSASQGSGPPNSNQPQHF.

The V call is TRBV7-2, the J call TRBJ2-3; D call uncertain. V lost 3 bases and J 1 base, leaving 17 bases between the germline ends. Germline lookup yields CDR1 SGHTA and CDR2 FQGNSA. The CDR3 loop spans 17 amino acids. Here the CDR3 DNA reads TGTGCCAGCAGCTTCAGTAGCTGGGGTGATGGCACAGATACGCAGTATTTT. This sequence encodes CASSFSSWGDGTDTQYF.

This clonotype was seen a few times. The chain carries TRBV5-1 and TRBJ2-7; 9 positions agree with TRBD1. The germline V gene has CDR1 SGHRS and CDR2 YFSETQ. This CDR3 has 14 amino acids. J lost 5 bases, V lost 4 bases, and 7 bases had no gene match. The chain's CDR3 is CASSAWGQGNEQYF. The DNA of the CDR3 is TGCGCCAGCAGCGCTTGGGGACAGGGCAACGAGCAGTACTTC. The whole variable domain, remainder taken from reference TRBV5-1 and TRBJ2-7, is KAGVTQTPRYLIKTRGQQVTLSCSPISGHRSVSWYQQTPGQGLQFLFEYFSETQRNKGNFPGRFSGRQFSNSRSEMNVSTLELGDSALYLCASSAWGQGNEQYFGPGTRLTVT.

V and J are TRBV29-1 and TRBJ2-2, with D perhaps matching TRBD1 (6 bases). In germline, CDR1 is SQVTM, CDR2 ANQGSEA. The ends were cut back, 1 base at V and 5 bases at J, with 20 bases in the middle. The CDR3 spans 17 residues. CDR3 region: CSVEVTTGRGGTGELFF. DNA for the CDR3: TGCAGCGTTGAAGTAACAACAGGTCGAGGGGGAACCGGGGAGCTGTTTTTT.

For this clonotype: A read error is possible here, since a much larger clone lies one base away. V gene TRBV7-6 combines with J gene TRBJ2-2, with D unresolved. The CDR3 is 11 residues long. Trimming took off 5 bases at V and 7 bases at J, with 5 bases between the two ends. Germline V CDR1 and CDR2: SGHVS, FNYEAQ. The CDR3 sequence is CASSVDGELFF. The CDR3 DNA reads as TGTGCCAGCAGCGTAGACGGGGAGCTGTTTTTT. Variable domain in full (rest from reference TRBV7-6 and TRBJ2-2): GAGVSQSPRYKVTKRGQDVALRCDPISGHVSLYWYRQALGQGPEFLTYFNYEAQQDKSGLPNDRFSAERPEGSISTLTIQRTEQRDSAMYRCASSVDGELFFGEGSRLTVL.

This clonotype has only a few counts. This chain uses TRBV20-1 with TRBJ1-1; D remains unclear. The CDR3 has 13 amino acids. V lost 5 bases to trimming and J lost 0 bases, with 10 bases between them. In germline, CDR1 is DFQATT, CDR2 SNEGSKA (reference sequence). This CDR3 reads CSAVRAMNTEAFF. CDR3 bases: TGCAGTGCTGTCCGGGCTATGAACACTGAAGCTTTCTTT.

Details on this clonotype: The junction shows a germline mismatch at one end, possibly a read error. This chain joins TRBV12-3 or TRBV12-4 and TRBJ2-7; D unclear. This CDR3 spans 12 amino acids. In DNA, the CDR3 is TGTGCCCGCAGTTTATTAATCGGCGAGCAGTACTTC. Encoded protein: CARSLLIGEQYF.

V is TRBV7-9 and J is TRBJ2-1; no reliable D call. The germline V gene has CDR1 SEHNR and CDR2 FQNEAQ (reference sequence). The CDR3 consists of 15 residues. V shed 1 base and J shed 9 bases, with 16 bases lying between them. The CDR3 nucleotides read TGTGCCAGCAGCTTAGGGGGTGCCGTGCCGGGTGAGCAGTTCTTC. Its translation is CASSLGGAVPGEQFF.

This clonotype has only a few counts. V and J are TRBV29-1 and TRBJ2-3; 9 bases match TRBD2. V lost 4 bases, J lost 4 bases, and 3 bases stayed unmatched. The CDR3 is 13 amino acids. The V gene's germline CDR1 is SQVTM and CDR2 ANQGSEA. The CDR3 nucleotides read TGCAGCGTTGCCCGCGGGAGGGCAGATACGCAGTATTTT. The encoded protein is CSVARGRADTQYF.

The CDR3 region has the DNA TGTGCCAGCAGCCGGGCAGGGATCCGGACCCAGTACTTC. Protein: CASSRAGIRTQYF. The J gene is TRBJ2-5, the V gene TRBV3-1; the D gene is possibly TRBD1 (5 bases). This CDR3 region has 13 residues. With 4 bases removed from V and 7 bases from J, the gap between germline ends came to 13 bases. Germline values: CDR1 LGHDT, CDR2 YNNKEL (reference sequence).

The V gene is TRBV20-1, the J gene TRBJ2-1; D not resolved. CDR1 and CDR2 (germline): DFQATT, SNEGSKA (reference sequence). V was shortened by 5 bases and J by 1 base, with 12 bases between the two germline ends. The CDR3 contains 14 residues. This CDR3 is CSAYDAGSYNEQFF. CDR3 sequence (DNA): TGCAGTGCTTACGATGCTGGTTCCTACAATGAGCAGTTCTTC.

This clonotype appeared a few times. The CDR3: CASGQGDYEQYF. The DNA for the CDR3 is TGCGCCAGCGGACAGGGTGACTACGAGCAGTACTTC. J is TRBJ2-7 and V is TRBV5-1, with 8 bases fitting TRBD1. Unmatched junction bases numbered 3, after V lost 7 bases and J lost 3 bases. The CDR3 has 12 residues. Per the germline V gene, CDR1 is SGHRS and CDR2 is YFSETQ.

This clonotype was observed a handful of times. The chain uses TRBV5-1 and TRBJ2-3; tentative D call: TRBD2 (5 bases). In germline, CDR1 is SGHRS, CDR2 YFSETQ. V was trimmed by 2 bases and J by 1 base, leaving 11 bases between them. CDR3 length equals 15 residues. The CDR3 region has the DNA TGCGCCAGCAGCTTAGCTGCGAGGGGCACAGATACGCAGTATTTT. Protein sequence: CASSLAARGTDTQYF.

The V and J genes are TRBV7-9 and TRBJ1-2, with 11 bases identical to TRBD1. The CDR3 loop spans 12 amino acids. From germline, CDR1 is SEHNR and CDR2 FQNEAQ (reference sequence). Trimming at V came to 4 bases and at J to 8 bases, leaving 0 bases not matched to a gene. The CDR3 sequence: CASSWTGGGYTF. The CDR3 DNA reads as TGTGCCAGCAGCTGGACAGGGGGCGGCTACACCTTC.

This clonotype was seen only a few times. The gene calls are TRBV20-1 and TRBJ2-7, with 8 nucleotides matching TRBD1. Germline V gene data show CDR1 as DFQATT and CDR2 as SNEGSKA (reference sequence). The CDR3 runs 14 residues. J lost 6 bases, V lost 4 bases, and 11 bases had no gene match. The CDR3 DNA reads TGCAGTGCTAAACCACTCGGACAGGGCGGCGAGCAGTACTTC. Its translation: CSAKPLGQGGEQYF.

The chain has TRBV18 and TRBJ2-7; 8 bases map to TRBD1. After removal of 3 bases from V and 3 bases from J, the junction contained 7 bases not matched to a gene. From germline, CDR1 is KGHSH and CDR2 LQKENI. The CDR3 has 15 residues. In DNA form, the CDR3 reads TGTGCCAGCTCACCGACATTAGACAGGGGCTACGAGCAGTACTTC. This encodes CASSPTLDRGYEQYF.

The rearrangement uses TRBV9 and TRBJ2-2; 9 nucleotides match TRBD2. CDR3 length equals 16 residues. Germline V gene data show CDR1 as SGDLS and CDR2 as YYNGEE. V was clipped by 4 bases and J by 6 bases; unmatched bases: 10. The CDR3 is CASSPGVAGVAGELFF. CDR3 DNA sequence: TGTGCCAGCAGCCCCGGGGTAGCGGGAGTCGCCGGGGAGCTGTTTTTT.

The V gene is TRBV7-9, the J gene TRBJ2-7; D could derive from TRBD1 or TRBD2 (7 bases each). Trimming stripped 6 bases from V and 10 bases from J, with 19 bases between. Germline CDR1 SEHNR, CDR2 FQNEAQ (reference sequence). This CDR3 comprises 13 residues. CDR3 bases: TGTGCCAGCAGTCGGGGGGTGACAGGGCGTCAGTACTTC. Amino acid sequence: CASSRGVTGRQYF.